This T cell receptor beta chain derives from a study of patients and donors after allogeneic stem cell transplantation (TCRdb year 2020). Libraries were constructed by RT-PCR. Sequencing instrument: NextSeq 550. TCRdb handled the public reads itself, with Q25 trimming in fastp and clone calling in MiXCR, and kept productive beta chains. Each entry is one CDR3 protein sequence, shown with its most common DNA and genes. The sample has thousands of distinct CDR3 sequences on record, nearly 20% of them singletons. The ten largest clones capture 9.5% to 15% of the sample. As concerns this clonotype: The antigen it recognizes is unknown. The sample holds no much larger clone one base away, and base qualities are not on file.

Trimming removed 4 bases from V and 1 base from J; the gene matches leave 8 bases unexplained. CDR1 and CDR2 are read off the germline V gene as SGHDN and FVKESK. The CDR3 goes from the cysteine to the phenylalanine over 16 residues. The DNA shown is the 48-base CDR3, in frame from base 1. The origin of this receptor is a human donor who was either an allogeneic HSCT recipient or a stem cell or donor lymphocyte infusion donor (not recorded which). It is not recorded whose cells these are; they may come from a transplant donor. Input material: blood, either unsorted or a sorted T cell fraction (not recorded which). The chain uses TRBV14 and TRBJ1-1; TRBD1 fits 8 bases in the junction. Read as DNA, the sequence is TGTGCCAGCAGCCCCCGGACAGGGATGGCGAACACTGAAGCTTTCTTT. It specifies CASSPRTGMANTEAFF.